Below, 8 T cell receptor beta chains from the same sample are listed, as sequenced in a study of T cells in Graves' hyperthyroidism and ophthalmopathy. There were TCR beta CDR3 regions amplified from RNA transcripts. First-round RT-PCR of the TCR CDR3 relied on the HTBI primer set. TCRdb recomputed calls from the multiplex PCR reads with MiXCR, one row per CDR3 protein. This repertoire shows approximately 590,000 distinct CDR3 sequences, approximately 14% found once; its top ten account for under 7.5%. The material sequenced was blood. Receptors were obtained from a woman aged 25 to 39 with Graves' hyperthyroidism.

This clonotype appeared many times. The chain couples TRBV7-9 to TRBJ1-1; D perhaps matches TRBD1 (6 bases). Deletions cut 5 bases from V and 1 base from J, with 14 bases between. The CDR3 has 15 residues. Per the germline V gene, CDR1 is SEHNR and CDR2 is FQNEAQ (reference sequence). CDR3 DNA: TGTGCCAGCAGCGGGAGGGGGGGGCGGAACACTGAAGCTTTCTTT. Amino acid sequence: CASSGRGGRNTEAFF.

This clonotype was recorded many times. This chain links TRBV6-1 with TRBJ2-1; 10 bases align to TRBD2. The CDR3 has 17 amino acids. Germline lookup yields CDR1 MNHNS and CDR2 SASEGT. The V and J ends lost 6 bases and 4 bases, in that order; junction bases with no gene match: 12. The chain's CDR3 is CASRPGRLAGDYNEQFF. In DNA, the CDR3 is TGTGCCAGCAGACCCGGTAGGCTAGCGGGAGATTACAATGAGCAGTTCTTC.

The CDR3 DNA reads TGCAGTGCTAGTGTGCGCTCTGGGGCCAACGTCCTGACTTTC. Translating gives CSASVRSGANVLTF. The chain employs TRBV20-1 and TRBJ2-6; D remains unclear. The CDR3 sequence is 14 residues long. Trimming left V 3 bases short and J 0 bases short, with 6 bases between. Germline V gives CDR1 DFQATT, CDR2 SNEGSKA (reference sequence).

This clonotype was seen repeatedly, ten times or more. The chain is built from TRBV6-6 and TRBJ2-1, with 9 bases aligning to TRBD1. The CDR3 totals 17 residues. Trimming removed 2 bases from V and 7 bases from J; junction bases left unmatched: 12. From germline, CDR1 is MNHNY and CDR2 SVGAGI (reference sequence). CDR3: CASSYRVTGGLGNEQFF. The CDR3 DNA sequence: TGTGCCAGCAGTTACCGAGTGACAGGGGGATTGGGAAATGAGCAGTTCTTC.

This clonotype was recorded a few times. The CDR3 protein is CASSPLLSGTGRGEQYF. The DNA of the CDR3 is TGTGCCAGCTCACCACTTCTCTCCGGGACAGGGCGGGGCGAGCAGTACTTC. The chain recombines TRBV18 with TRBJ2-7; TRBD1 matches at 9 bases. After removal of 1 base from V and 6 bases from J, the junction contained 13 bases not matched to a gene. There are 17 residues in the CDR3. Germline V gene lookup returns CDR1 KGHSH and CDR2 LQKENI.

This clonotype has at least ten counts. The chain carries TRBV30 and TRBJ2-2, with TRBD1 matching 9 bases. The CDR3 has 14 residues. V gave up 3 bases and J gave up 5 bases; unmatched junction bases: 4. CDR1 and CDR2 (germline): GTSNPN, SVGIG (reference sequence). CDR3 bases: TGTGCCTGGAGGGGACAGGGTTATACCGGGGAGCTGTTTTTT. Translating gives CAWRGQGYTGELFF.

This clonotype was counted many times. The V and J genes are TRBV7-2 and TRBJ2-7; the D is unclear. V lost 1 base and J lost 4, with 11 bases in between. The CDR3 extends over 14 amino acids. CDR1 and CDR2 from the germline V gene are SGHTA and FQGNSA. Here the CDR3 reads CASSLGVRRYEQYF. For the CDR3, the DNA is TGTGCCAGCAGCTTAGGCGTCAGGAGATACGAGCAGTACTTC.

V and J are TRBV27 and TRBJ2-1; weak D call: TRBD2 (6 bases). Per germline, CDR1 MNHEY and CDR2 SMNVEV (reference sequence). V shed 4 bases and J shed 5 bases, with 15 bases lying between them. The CDR3 spans 15 residues. CDR3 coding DNA: TGTGCCAGCAGTTCGCGACTAGTAGGGAACAATGAGCAGTTCTTC. Amino acids: CASSSRLVGNNEQFF.